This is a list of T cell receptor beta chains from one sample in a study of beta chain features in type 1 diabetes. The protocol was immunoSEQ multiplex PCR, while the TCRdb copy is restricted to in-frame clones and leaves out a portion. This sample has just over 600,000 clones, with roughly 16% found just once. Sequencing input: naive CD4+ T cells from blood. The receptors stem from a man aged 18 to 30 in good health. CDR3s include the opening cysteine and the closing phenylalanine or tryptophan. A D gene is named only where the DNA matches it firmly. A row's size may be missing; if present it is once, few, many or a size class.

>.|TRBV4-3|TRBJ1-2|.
TGCGCCAGCAGCCAAGATGGTCAGGGAACTCTCCCATATGGCTACACCTTC
CASSQDGQGTLPYGYTF
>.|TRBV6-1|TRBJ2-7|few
TGTGCCAGCAGTTATAGCGGCGCAGGGTCGTCCTACTTC
CASSYSGAGSSYF
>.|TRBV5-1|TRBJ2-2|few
TGCGCCAGCCCTGACAGAAACACCGGGGAGCTGTTTTTT
CASPDRNTGELFF
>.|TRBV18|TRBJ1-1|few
TGTGCCAGCTCAACACAGGGTACGGACACTGAAGCTTTCTTT
CASSTQGTDTEAFF
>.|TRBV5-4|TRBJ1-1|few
TGTGCCAGCAGCCGAACAGGTACAGGGCCGAACACTGAAGCTTTCTTT
CASSRTGTGPNTEAFF
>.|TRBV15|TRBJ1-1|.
TGTGCCACCAGCAGGGGTGTGGGGCAGGGAGGCGCTGAAGCTTTCTTT
CATSRGVGQGGAEAFF
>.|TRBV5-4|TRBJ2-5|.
TGTGCCAGCAGCTTGAGACATGGTGGGCAAGAGACCCAGTACTTC
CASSLRHGGQETQYF
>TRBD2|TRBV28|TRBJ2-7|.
TGTGCCAGCAGTTCTAGCGGGGCCATCTACGAGCAGTACTTC
CASSSSGAIYEQYF
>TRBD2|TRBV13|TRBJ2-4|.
TGTGCCAGCAGTTTGCGGACTAGCGGGAGTAGTTACATTCAGTACTTC
CASSLRTSGSSYIQYF
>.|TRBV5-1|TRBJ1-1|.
TGCGCCAGCAGCTTGTCCTCAGGGAGGACTGAAGCTTTCTTT
CASSLSSGRTEAFF
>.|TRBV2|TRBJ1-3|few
TGTGCCAGCACCGACTCTGGAAACACCATATATTTT
CASTDSGNTIYF
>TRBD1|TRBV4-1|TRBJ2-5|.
TGCGCCAGCAGCCAGCAGGGGACAGGGATCGGGGAGACCCAGTACTTC
CASSQQGTGIGETQYF
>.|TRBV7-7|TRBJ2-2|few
TGTGCTAGCAGCCTCCGGTCCGGGGCGAACACCGGGGAGCTGTTTTTT
CASSLRSGANTGELFF
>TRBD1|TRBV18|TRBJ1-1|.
TGTGCCAGCTCACCGGGGACAGGCACTTGGGCTGAAGCTTTCTTT
CASSPGTGTWAEAFF
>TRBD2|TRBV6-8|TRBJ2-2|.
TGTGCCAGCAGTTCACAGGCCCAGCGGGGGGCCCTGAACACCGGGGAGCTGTTTTTT
CASSSQAQRGALNTGELFF
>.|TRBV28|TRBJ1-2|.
TGTGCCAGCACATTGGGGAGGGACTATGGCTACACCTTC
CASTLGRDYGYTF
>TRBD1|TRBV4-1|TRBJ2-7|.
TGCGCCAGCAGCCAACCGGACAGGGGAAAAGTTTACGAGCAGTACTTC
CASSQPDRGKVYEQYF
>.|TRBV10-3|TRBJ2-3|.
TGTGCCATCAAGGGGTCGGACAGAAGCACAGATACGCAGTATTTT
CAIKGSDRSTDTQYF
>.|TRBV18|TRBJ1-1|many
TGTGCCAGCTCACAGTCAGAAAACACTGAAGCTTTCTTT
CASSQSENTEAFF
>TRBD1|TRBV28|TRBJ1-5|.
TGTGCCAGCAGCGCAGACAGGGCATATAGCAATCAGCCCCAGCATTTT
CASSADRAYSNQPQHF
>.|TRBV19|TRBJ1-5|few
TGTGCCAGACAACACGTGCCGGGGAATAGCAATCAGCCCCAGCATTTT
CARQHVPGNSNQPQHF
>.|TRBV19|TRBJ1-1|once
TGTGCCAGTAGTATAGGGACAGCCCCGAACACTGAAGCTTTCTTT
CASSIGTAPNTEAFF
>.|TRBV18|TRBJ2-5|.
TGTGCCAGCTCACGTATTGGGGCAGCCTACCAAGAGACCCAGTACTTC
CASSRIGAAYQETQYF
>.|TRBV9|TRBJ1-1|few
TGTGCCAGCAGCGTAAGGGGAGGGACGGAAGCTTTCTTT
CASSVRGGTEAFF
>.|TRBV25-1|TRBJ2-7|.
TGTGCCAGCAGTGAAGCGGGGTTCTCCTACGAGCAGTACTTC
CASSEAGFSYEQYF
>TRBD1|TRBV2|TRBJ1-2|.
TGTGCCAGCAGTCCAGGGGGCGCGGAGGGCTACACCTTC
CASSPGGAEGYTF
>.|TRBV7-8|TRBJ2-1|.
TGTGCCAGCAGCATCACTACTCGTGGTCAGGGTGGAGAGCAGTTCTTC
CASSITTRGQGGEQFF
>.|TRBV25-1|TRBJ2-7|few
TGTGCCAGCAGTGGAAGGGTTCCCTACGAGCAGTACTTC
CASSGRVPYEQYF
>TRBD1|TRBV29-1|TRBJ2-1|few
TGCAGCGCCGCCGGGACAGGGGTCACCAATGAGCAGTTCTTC
CSAAGTGVTNEQFF
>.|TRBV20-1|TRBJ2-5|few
TGCAGTGCTCGACAAAAAGAGACCCAGTACTTC
CSARQKETQYF
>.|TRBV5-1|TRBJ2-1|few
TGCGCCAGCAGTGACGGGCAAAGAGGTGAGCAGTTCTTC
CASSDGQRGEQFF
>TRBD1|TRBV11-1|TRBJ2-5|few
TGTGCCAGCAGCCCTAGGGACAGGGGTCCCCAAGAGACCCAGTACTTC
CASSPRDRGPQETQYF
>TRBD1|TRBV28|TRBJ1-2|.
TGTGCCACCCCCCCAGGGGGGATTAACTATGGCTACACCTTC
CATPPGGINYGYTF
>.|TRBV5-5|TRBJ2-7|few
TGTGCCAGCAGCTCCCGCACGATTTATACCTACGAGCAGTACTTC
CASSSRTIYTYEQYF
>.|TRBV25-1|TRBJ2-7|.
TGTGCCAGCAGTGGTACCTCCCCTCGGGCGTATGAGCAGTACTTC
CASSGTSPRAYEQYF
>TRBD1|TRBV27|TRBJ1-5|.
TGTGCCAGCAGTACCCGGACAGGAACCCTGAATCAGCCCCAGCATTTT
CASSTRTGTLNQPQHF